Sequencing of this T cell receptor beta chain was carried out in a study of blood T cell repertoires in COVID-19. In the study overall: Spain, Italy and the United States supplied samples that represented acute and convalescent COVID-19.

TCRdb's table, derived via immunoSEQ multiplex PCR, lists solely in-frame clones and lacks some. The sample holds more than 150,000 clones, roughly 89% seen once. CDR3 length: 15 residues. Germline CDR1 reads SGHRS; CDR2 reads YFSETQ. V was trimmed by 0 bases and J by 6 bases, leaving 12 bases between them. The receptor was isolated from a man aged 35-49 years with acute or convalescent COVID-19. Sequenced material: peripheral blood. The chain recombines TRBV5-1 with TRBJ1-4, with D possibly being TRBD1 (6 bases). The CDR3, as DNA: TGCGCCAGCAGCTTGGCCAGGTCAGGGGATGAAAAACTGTTTTTT. It yields the protein CASSLARSGDEKLFF.